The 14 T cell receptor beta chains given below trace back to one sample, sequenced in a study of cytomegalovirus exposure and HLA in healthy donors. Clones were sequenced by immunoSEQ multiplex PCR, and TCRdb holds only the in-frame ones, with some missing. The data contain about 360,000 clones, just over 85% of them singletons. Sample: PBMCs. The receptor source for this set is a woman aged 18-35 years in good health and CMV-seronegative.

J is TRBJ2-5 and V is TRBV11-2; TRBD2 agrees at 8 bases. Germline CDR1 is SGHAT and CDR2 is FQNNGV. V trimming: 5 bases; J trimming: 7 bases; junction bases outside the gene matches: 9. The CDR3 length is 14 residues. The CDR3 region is CASSPQKRGLTQYF. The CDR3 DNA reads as TGTGCCAGCAGCCCACAAAAGCGGGGGCTGACCCAGTACTTC.

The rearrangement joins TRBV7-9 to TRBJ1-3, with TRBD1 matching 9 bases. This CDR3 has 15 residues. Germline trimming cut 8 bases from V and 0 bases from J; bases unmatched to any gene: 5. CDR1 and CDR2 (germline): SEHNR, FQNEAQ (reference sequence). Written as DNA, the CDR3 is TGTGCCAGCGGGAAACAGGGGGCCTCTGGAAACACCATATATTTT. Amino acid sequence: CASGKQGASGNTIYF.

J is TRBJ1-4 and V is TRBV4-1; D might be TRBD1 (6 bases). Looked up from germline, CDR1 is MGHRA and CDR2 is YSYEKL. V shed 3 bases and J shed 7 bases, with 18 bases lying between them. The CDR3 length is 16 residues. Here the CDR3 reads CASSHSLTGTREKLFF. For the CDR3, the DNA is TGCGCCAGCAGCCACAGCCTTACAGGGACGCGTGAAAAACTGTTTTTT.

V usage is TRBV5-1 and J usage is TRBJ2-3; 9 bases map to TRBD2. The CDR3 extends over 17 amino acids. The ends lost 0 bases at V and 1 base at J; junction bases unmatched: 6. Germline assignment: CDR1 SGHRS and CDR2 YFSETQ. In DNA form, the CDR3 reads TGCGCCAGCAGCTTGGGATGGAGACTAGCGGGCACAGATACGCAGTATTTT. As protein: CASSLGWRLAGTDTQYF.

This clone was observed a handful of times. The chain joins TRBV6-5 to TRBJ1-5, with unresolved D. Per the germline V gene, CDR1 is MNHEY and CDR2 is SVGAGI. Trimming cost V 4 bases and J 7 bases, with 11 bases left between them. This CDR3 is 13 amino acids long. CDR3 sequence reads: CASSFMEGQPQHF. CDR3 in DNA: TGTGCCAGCAGTTTTATGGAGGGCCAGCCCCAGCATTTT.

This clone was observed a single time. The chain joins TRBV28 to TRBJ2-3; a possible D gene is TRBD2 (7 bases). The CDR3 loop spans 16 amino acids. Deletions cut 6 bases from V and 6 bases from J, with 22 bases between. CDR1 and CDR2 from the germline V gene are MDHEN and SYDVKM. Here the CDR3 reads CASSPRGAGAGDTQYF. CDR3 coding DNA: TGTGCCAGCAGCCCTCGGGGTGCGGGGGCGGGGGATACGCAGTATTTT.

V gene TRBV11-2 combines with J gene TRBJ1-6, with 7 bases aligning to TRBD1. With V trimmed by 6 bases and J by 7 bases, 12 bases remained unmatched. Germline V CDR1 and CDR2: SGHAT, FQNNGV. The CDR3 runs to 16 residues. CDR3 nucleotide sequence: TGTGCCAGCAGAGGCGTACAGGGGCCGTTAAATTCACCCCTCCACTTT. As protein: CASRGVQGPLNSPLHF. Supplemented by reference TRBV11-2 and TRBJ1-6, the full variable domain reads EAGVAQSPRYKIIEKRQSVAFWCNPISGHATLYWYQQILGQGPKLLIQFQNNGVVDDSQLPKDRFSAERLKGVDSTLKIQPAKLEDSAVYLCASRGVQGPLNSPLHFGNGTRLTVT.

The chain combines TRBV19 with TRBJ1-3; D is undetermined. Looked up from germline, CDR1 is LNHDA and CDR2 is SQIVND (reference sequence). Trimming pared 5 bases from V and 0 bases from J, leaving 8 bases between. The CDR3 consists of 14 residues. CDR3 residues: CASSFLGSGNTIYF. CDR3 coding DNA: TGTGCCAGTAGTTTTCTCGGCTCTGGAAACACCATATATTTT.

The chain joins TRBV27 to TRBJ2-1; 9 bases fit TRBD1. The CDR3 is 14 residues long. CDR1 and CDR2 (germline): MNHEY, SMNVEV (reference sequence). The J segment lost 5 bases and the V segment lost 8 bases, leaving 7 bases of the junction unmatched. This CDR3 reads CASSTGGTDNEQFF. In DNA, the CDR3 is TGTGCCAGCTCTACAGGGGGCACGGACAATGAGCAGTTCTTC.

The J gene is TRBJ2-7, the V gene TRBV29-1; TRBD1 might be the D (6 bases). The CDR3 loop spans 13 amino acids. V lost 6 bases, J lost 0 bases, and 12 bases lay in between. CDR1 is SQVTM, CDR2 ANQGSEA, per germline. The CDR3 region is CSVYRDLSYEQYF. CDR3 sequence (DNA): TGCAGCGTGTACAGGGATCTCTCCTACGAGCAGTACTTC.

CDR3 sequence reads: CASSPLDNLSGNTIYF. DNA for the CDR3: TGTGCCAGCAGTCCCCTCGACAACTTATCGGGAAACACCATATATTTT. The V and J genes are TRBV28 and TRBJ1-3, with D hard to call. CDR3 size: 16 residues. Germline assignment: CDR1 MDHEN and CDR2 SYDVKM. Trimming left V 5 bases short and J 4 bases short, with 18 bases between.

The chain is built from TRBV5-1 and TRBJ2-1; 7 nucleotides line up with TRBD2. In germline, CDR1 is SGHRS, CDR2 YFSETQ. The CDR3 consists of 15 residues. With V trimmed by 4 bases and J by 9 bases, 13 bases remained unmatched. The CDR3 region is CASSPRTSEGSEQFF. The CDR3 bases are TGCGCCAGCAGCCCACGGACTAGTGAGGGGAGTGAGCAGTTCTTC.

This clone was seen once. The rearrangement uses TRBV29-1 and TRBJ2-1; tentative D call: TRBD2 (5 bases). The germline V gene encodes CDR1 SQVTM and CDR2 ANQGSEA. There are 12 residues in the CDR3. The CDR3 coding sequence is TGCACGGTCGGAGGATCCTACAATGAGCAGTTCTTC. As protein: CTVGGSYNEQFF.

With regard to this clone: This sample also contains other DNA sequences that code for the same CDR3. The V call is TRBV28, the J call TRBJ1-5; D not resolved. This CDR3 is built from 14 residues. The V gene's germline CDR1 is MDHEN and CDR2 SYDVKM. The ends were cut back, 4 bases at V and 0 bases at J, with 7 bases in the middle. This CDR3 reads CASSSRYSNQPQHF. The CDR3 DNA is TGTGCCAGCAGTTCCAGGTATAGCAATCAGCCCCAGCATTTT.